This note documents a single T cell receptor (beta chain) sequence. Its cognate antigen is unknown. Using RNA transcripts as the source, TCR beta CDR3 regions were amplified. First-round RT-PCR targeting the TCR CDR3 was performed with the HTBI primer set. TCRdb re-called the multiplex PCR reads with MiXCR, one entry per CDR3 protein. Of some 690,000 distinct CDR3 sequences listed, around a sixth are singletons. Germline V CDR1 and CDR2: SGDLS, YYNGEE. The CDR3 totals 16 residues. V was clipped by 3 bases and J by 1 base; unmatched bases: 7. The data belong to a study of T cells in Graves' hyperthyroidism and ophthalmopathy. Clinical symptoms, serum thyroxine, TRAb, thyroid ultrasound and orbital computed tomography informed diagnoses. Broader study findings: Expanded thyroid clonotypes (above 0.001) were mostly also found in blood.

The clonotype originates from a man aged 45-65 years with Graves' hyperthyroidism. The material sequenced was blood. V and J are TRBV9 and TRBJ2-7; 10 bases are shared with TRBD1. The CDR3, as DNA: TGTGCCAGCAGCGATGGCCCGGGACAGGGGTCCTACGAGCAGTACTTC. Translating gives CASSDGPGQGSYEQYF.